The 21 T cell receptor beta chains listed next were all sequenced from one sample in a study of beta chain features in type 1 diabetes. Study-level findings and limits: Moderately but significantly shorter TCRB CDR3s were found in Type 1 diabetes patients in all four CD4+ subsets.

No cognate antigen is known for these TCRs. Reverse transcription of all isolated RNA meant that expressed TCRB transcripts were sequenced. Generated by immunoSEQ multiplex PCR, the TCRdb table keeps only in-frame clones and is missing some. The repertoire includes roughly 150,000 clones, just over 8% of them detected once, and 0.54% sits in the top ten. Specimen: central memory CD4+ T cells from blood. The receptors shown here come from a woman under 30 with type 1 diabetes.

This clone was counted only a few times. The chain combines TRBV2 with TRBJ2-5; possibly TRBD1 for D (6 bases). Per the germline V gene, CDR1 is SNHLY and CDR2 is FYNNEI. Trimming removed 2 bases from V and 0 bases from J, with 7 bases in between. The CDR3 runs to 14 residues. DNA for the CDR3: TGTGCCAGCAGTGAACAGGGGTACCAAGAGACCCAGTACTTC. Its protein product is CASSEQGYQETQYF.

This clone was counted at least ten times. This chain connects TRBV20-1 to TRBJ2-7; the D gene is possibly TRBD2 (5 bases). This CDR3 is 11 amino acids long. V was shortened by 6 bases and J by 6 bases, with 12 bases between the two germline ends. CDR1 and CDR2 from the germline V gene are DFQATT and SNEGSKA (reference sequence). CDR3 region: CSAPLGGEQYF. Here the CDR3 DNA reads TGCAGTGCCCCACTAGGAGGCGAGCAGTACTTC.

There are a few counts of this clone. V gene TRBV14 combines with J gene TRBJ1-1, with D unclear. The V end was cut by 3 bases, the J end by 1 base, with 6 bases between. The germline CDR1 and CDR2 sequences are SGHDN and FVKESK. The CDR3 is 13 amino acids. The CDR3 protein is CASSQSRNTEAFF. The DNA of the CDR3 is TGTGCCAGCAGCCAGTCCAGGAACACTGAAGCTTTCTTT.

This clone turned up a few times. V and J are TRBV15 and TRBJ1-4, with 11 bases matching TRBD1. This CDR3 contains 17 residues. Unmatched junction bases numbered 9, after V lost 1 base and J lost 8 bases. CDR1 is LNHNV and CDR2 is YYDKDF in the germline V gene (reference sequence). CDR3 protein: CATSRAYQGQGEEKLFF. DNA of the CDR3: TGTGCCACCAGCAGAGCCTACCAGGGACAGGGGGAAGAAAAACTGTTTTTT.

This clone was seen more than once but under ten times. The rearrangement links TRBV9 to TRBJ2-5; 8 nucleotides match TRBD1. The germline V gene has CDR1 SGDLS and CDR2 YYNGEE. The CDR3 has 16 amino acids. V lost 0 bases and J lost 3; bases outside the gene matches: 7. CDR3 in DNA: TGTGCCAGCAGCGTAGGTGTTGCGGACAGGGAAGAGACCCAGTACTTC. Amino acids: CASSVGVADREETQYF.

This clone was detected only a few times. V gene TRBV25-1 combines with J gene TRBJ2-3; D is uncertain. The CDR3 runs 13 residues. Per germline, CDR1 MGHDK and CDR2 SYGVNS. The V end was cut by 4 bases, the J end by 2 bases, with 7 bases between. The CDR3: CASSVANTDTQYF. The CDR3 DNA reads TGTGCCAGCAGTGTAGCTAACACAGATACGCAGTATTTT. The full variable domain, with the rest looked up from reference TRBV25-1 and TRBJ2-3, is EADIYQTPRYLVIGTGKKITLECSQTMGHDKMYWYQQDPGMELHLIHYSYGVNSTEKGDLSSESTVSRIRTEHFPLTLESARPSHTSQYLCASSVANTDTQYFGPGTRLTVL.

This chain joins TRBV5-1 and TRBJ1-4; D is uncertain. V was cut by 3 bases and J by 7 bases, with 16 bases left in between. Germline V gene sequence: CDR1 SGHRS, CDR2 YFSETQ. The CDR3 is 15 amino acids. The CDR3: CASSSGRRQTEKLFF. In DNA, the CDR3 is TGCGCCAGCAGCTCTGGCCGGAGGCAGACTGAAAAACTGTTTTTT.

This clone has only a few counts. The chain recombines TRBV5-4 with TRBJ2-3; 12 bases align to TRBD2. The CDR3 is 16 residues long. In germline, CDR1 is SGHNT, CDR2 YYREEE (reference sequence). After removal of 7 bases from V and 6 bases from J, the junction contained 12 bases not matched to a gene. CDR3 sequence (DNA): TGTGCCAGCCGACCTAGCGGGGGGGCCGTCGTCGATACGCAGTATTTT. It specifies CASRPSGGAVVDTQYF.

This clone was seen more than once but under ten times. The J gene is TRBJ2-1, the V gene TRBV6-6; the D gene is possibly TRBD2 (6 bases). V gave up 2 bases and J gave up 9 bases, with 14 bases separating them. The CDR3 is 14 residues long. Germline CDR1 MNHNY, CDR2 SVGAGI (reference sequence). DNA of the CDR3: TGTGCCAGCAGTTACCGTGTGGTAGCGGCTGAGCAGTTCTTC. The encoded protein is CASSYRVVAAEQFF.

This clone has more than one count but fewer than ten. This sample includes further DNA sequences coding for the same CDR3. V is TRBV6-5 and J is TRBJ1-6; TRBD1 matches 9 bases. Trimming at V came to 4 bases and at J to 11 bases, leaving 6 bases not matched to a gene. The CDR3 spans 14 residues. CDR1 is MNHEY, CDR2 SVGAGI, per germline. The CDR3 sequence: CASSWGQGGTPLHF. The CDR3 DNA sequence: TGTGCCAGCAGTTGGGGACAGGGAGGAACACCCCTCCACTTT.

This clone has only a few counts. The chain links TRBV29-1 to TRBJ1-1; TRBD1 might be the D (5 bases). This CDR3 region has 14 residues. Germline loops: CDR1 SQVTM, CDR2 ANQGSEA. Deletions cut 5 bases from V and 2 bases from J, with 15 bases between. The CDR3 loop reads CSVWGGVRNTEAFF. In DNA, the CDR3 is TGCAGCGTTTGGGGGGGGGTACGCAACACTGAAGCTTTCTTT.

In this sample, this clone turned up a few times. The chain uses TRBV7-9 and TRBJ1-1; D not certain. There are 14 residues in the CDR3. Germline V gives CDR1 SEHNR, CDR2 FQNEAQ (reference sequence). Trimming cost V 0 bases and J 4 bases, with 9 bases left between them. In DNA, the CDR3 is TGTGCCAGCAGCTTAGCTGGCGGGAGCACTGAAGCTTTCTTT. Translating it yields CASSLAGGSTEAFF.

V gene TRBV6-1 combines with J gene TRBJ1-2; maybe TRBD1 (6 bases). The CDR3 has 14 amino acids. Trimming cost V 3 bases and J 7 bases, with 15 bases left between them. CDR1 MNHNS and CDR2 SASEGT come from the germline V gene. The DNA of the CDR3 is TGTGCCAGCAGTGAGGGCAGGGGAAAGGGTGGCTACACCTTC. It codes for CASSEGRGKGGYTF.

This clone showed up many times. The chain has TRBV29-1 and TRBJ2-7; D might be TRBD2 (6 bases). The CDR3 runs 13 residues. Trimming shortened V by 7 bases and J by 4 bases, and 17 bases separated the two germline ends. Germline lookup yields CDR1 SQVTM and CDR2 ANQGSEA. Here the CDR3 reads CSAVAGSKYEQYF. The CDR3, as DNA: TGCAGCGCCGTGGCGGGGAGTAAGTACGAGCAGTACTTC.

The chain recombines TRBV6-5 with TRBJ2-1; 8 bases are shared with TRBD1. Losses at the gene ends were 2 bases for V and 5 bases for J; bases not matched to a gene: 8. The CDR3 is 16 residues long. In germline, CDR1 is MNHEY, CDR2 SVGAGI. The CDR3: CASSYAGQGGDNEQFF. The CDR3 nucleotides read TGTGCCAGCAGTTACGCCGGACAGGGAGGCGACAATGAGCAGTTCTTC.

The table lists this clone with a few counts. V usage is TRBV11-2 and J usage is TRBJ1-1; D remains ambiguous. V was trimmed by 0 bases and J by 2 bases, leaving 7 bases between them. Germline V lookup: CDR1 SGHAT, CDR2 FQNNGV. The CDR3 length is 14 residues. This CDR3 reads CASSLEQFNTEAFF. CDR3 DNA sequence: TGTGCCAGCAGCTTAGAGCAGTTTAACACTGAAGCTTTCTTT. Variable domain in full (rest from reference TRBV11-2 and TRBJ1-1): EAGVAQSPRYKIIEKRQSVAFWCNPISGHATLYWYQQILGQGPKLLIQFQNNGVVDDSQLPKDRFSAERLKGVDSTLKIQPAKLEDSAVYLCASSLEQFNTEAFFGQGTRLTVV.

This clone was seen a few times. The rearrangement links TRBV19 to TRBJ1-5; TRBD1 is a possible D gene (5 bases). The V end was cut by 5 bases, the J end by 5 bases, with 13 bases between. CDR3 size: 14 residues. Germline CDR1 reads LNHDA; CDR2 reads SQIVND (reference sequence). CDR3 in amino acids: CASSPISRDQPQHF. The CDR3 DNA reads TGTGCCAGTAGTCCCATCTCCAGGGATCAGCCCCAGCATTTT.

This clone was counted between two and nine times. J is TRBJ1-1 and V is TRBV7-2, with D unresolved. The germline V gene encodes CDR1 SGHTA and CDR2 FQGNSA. This CDR3 is built from 13 residues. Trimming stripped 2 bases from V and 8 bases from J, with 12 bases between. The CDR3 coding sequence is TGTGCCAGCAGCTTATTATTCGGGAGGGAAGCTTTCTTT. This gives the protein CASSLLFGREAFF.

A few counts support this clone. The V gene is TRBV7-2, the J gene TRBJ2-7; 12 bases are shared with TRBD1. The CDR3 is 18 residues long. The V and J ends lost 1 base and 0 bases, in that order; junction bases with no gene match: 7. CDR1 and CDR2 from the germline V gene are SGHTA and FQGNSA. In DNA form, the CDR3 reads TGTGCCAGCAGCTTAGGGGGGACAGGGGGCCCGTACTCCTACGAGCAGTACTTC. Amino acids: CASSLGGTGGPYSYEQYF.

This clone came up a few times. The genes are TRBV29-1 and TRBJ1-5, with 7 bases that match TRBD1. This CDR3 spans 14 amino acids. V dropped 6 bases and J dropped 2; count of bases not matched to a gene: 7. CDR1 is SQVTM and CDR2 is ANQGSEA in the germline V gene. CDR3 protein: CSVWDSGGNQPQHF. Written as DNA, the CDR3 is TGCAGCGTGTGGGACAGTGGGGGCAATCAGCCCCAGCATTTT.

V gene TRBV5-6 combines with J gene TRBJ2-3; 7 nucleotides agree with TRBD2. The CDR3 runs to 15 residues. V shed 2 bases and J 4 bases; nucleotides not matched to a gene: 7. The V gene's germline CDR1 is SGHDT and CDR2 YYEEEE. CDR3 in amino acids: CASSLSGIEADTQYF. The CDR3 region has the DNA TGTGCCAGCAGCTTAAGCGGGATAGAGGCAGATACGCAGTATTTT.